A single sample is the source of the 6 T cell receptor beta chains below, sequenced in a study of control samples from healthy donors and cancer patients. Clones were read by immunoSEQ multiplex PCR, and TCRdb kept only the in-frame ones, dropping some. The table shows 250,000 to 300,000 clones, with about 80% occurring only once. Sequencing used PBMCs. These receptors were taken from a woman aged 60-70 years with lung cancer.

The chain is built from TRBV28 and TRBJ2-3; maybe TRBD1 (5 bases). The CDR3 has 12 residues. Germline V CDR1 and CDR2: MDHEN, SYDVKM. Trimming left V 6 bases short and J 11 bases short, with 15 bases between. The CDR3 sequence: CASRPDQGGQYF. Here the CDR3 DNA reads TGTGCCAGCAGGCCAGACCAGGGCGGGCAGTATTTT. The full variable domain, its missing parts supplied by reference TRBV28 and TRBJ2-3, is DVKVTQSSRYLVKRTGEKVFLECVQDMDHENMFWYRQDPGLGLRLIYFSYDVKMKEKGDIPEGYSVSREKKERFSLILESASTNQTSMYLCASRPDQGGQYFGPGTRLTVL.

The chain employs TRBV11-1 and TRBJ2-2; D is unclear. Germline assignment: CDR1 SGHAT and CDR2 FQDESV (reference sequence). The CDR3 runs to 14 residues. The V gene lost 1 base and the J gene lost 7 bases, with 10 bases spanning the gap. CDR3: CASSLGLTSGELFF. CDR3 nucleotides: TGTGCCAGCAGCTTAGGTCTCACCAGCGGGGAGCTGTTTTTT.

The chain has TRBV11-2 and TRBJ2-5; 14 positions match TRBD2. The CDR3 runs to 14 residues. V shed 5 bases and J 8 bases; nucleotides not matched to a gene: 4. Germline V lookup: CDR1 SGHAT, CDR2 FQNNGV. CDR3 residues: CASSIGLAGGTQYF. DNA of the CDR3: TGTGCCAGCAGCATCGGACTAGCGGGGGGCACCCAGTACTTC.

The rearrangement uses TRBV7-9 and TRBJ1-1; TRBD1 matches 8 bases. From germline, CDR1 is SEHNR and CDR2 FQNEAQ (reference sequence). The CDR3 is 17 amino acids. The V gene end was trimmed by 1 base and the J gene end by 0 bases; junction bases not matched to a gene: 7. This chain's CDR3 is CASSLVGGQGLNTEAFF. Here the CDR3 DNA reads TGTGCCAGCAGCTTAGTAGGAGGACAGGGCTTGAACACTGAAGCTTTCTTT.

The chain has TRBV9 and TRBJ1-3; D might be TRBD1 (6 bases). V lost 3 bases and J 3 bases, leaving 19 bases between the germline ends. The CDR3 consists of 17 residues. Germline assignment: CDR1 SGDLS and CDR2 YYNGEE. For the CDR3, the DNA is TGTGCCAGCAGCGCCCGAAGGGGGGGGGCTGGTGGAAACACCATATATTTT. It encodes CASSARRGGAGGNTIYF.

The chain is built from TRBV11-2 and TRBJ2-3; tentatively, D is TRBD1 (5 bases). V was pared by 6 bases and J by 4 bases, with 11 bases between. This CDR3 has 13 amino acids. From germline, CDR1 is SGHAT and CDR2 FQNNGV. The CDR3 bases are TGTGCCAGCAGAGCTGGGGCATCAGATACGCAGTATTTT. As protein: CASRAGASDTQYF.